Listed here are 22 T cell receptor beta chains from one sample, sequenced in a study of T cells in Graves' hyperthyroidism and ophthalmopathy. There were TCR beta CDR3 regions amplified from RNA transcripts. The primer set for the first-round RT-PCR of the TCR CDR3 was HTBI. TCRdb used MiXCR to reprocess the multiplex PCR reads, holding one entry per CDR3 protein. The table shows under 400,000 distinct CDR3 sequences, with about 15% occurring only once. The sample consisted of blood. The receptors derive from a man younger than 40 with Graves' hyperthyroidism.

This chain joins TRBV5-1 and TRBJ1-1; D unresolved. The V and J ends lost 2 bases and 4 bases respectively, with 9 bases between them. Germline V lookup: CDR1 SGHRS, CDR2 YFSETQ. This CDR3 is 13 amino acids long. DNA of the CDR3: TGCGCCAGCAGCTTCGGGGTTACCACTGAAGCTTTCTTT. Its translation: CASSFGVTTEAFF.

This clonotype was seen repeatedly, ten times or more. The chain recombines TRBV7-2 with TRBJ1-4, with 9 bases aligning to TRBD1. The CDR3 has 14 amino acids. The J segment lost 8 bases and the V segment lost 3 bases, leaving 4 bases of the junction unmatched. In germline, CDR1 is SGHTA, CDR2 FQGNSA. CDR3 bases: TGTGCCAGCAGCTTGCGGGGGACAGGGGAAAAACTGTTTTTT. Translation: CASSLRGTGEKLFF.

Many counts were recorded for this clonotype. The chain carries TRBV7-6 and TRBJ2-5; D uncertain. Germline CDR1 and CDR2: SGHVS and FNYEAQ. The CDR3 is 15 residues long. Trimming took off 3 bases at V and 5 bases at J, with 16 bases between the two ends. In DNA, the CDR3 is TGTGCCAGCAGCTTGTTTGAGTCACCCCTGGAGACCCAGTACTTC. It specifies CASSLFESPLETQYF.

The CDR3 DNA reads TGTGCCAGTAGTGCCTACGGACCAGATACGCAGTATTTT. Its translation is CASSAYGPDTQYF. This chain links TRBV19 with TRBJ2-3; D unresolved. Deletions cut 5 bases from V and 4 bases from J, with 10 bases between. The CDR3 is 13 residues long. Germline V gene data show CDR1 as LNHDA and CDR2 as SQIVND (reference sequence).

The rearrangement joins TRBV10-3 to TRBJ2-5; either TRBD1 or TRBD2 may fit D (5 bases each). The CDR3 spans 13 residues. The ends were cut back, 4 bases at V and 5 bases at J, with 11 bases in the middle. The germline CDR1 and CDR2 sequences are ENHRY and SYGVKD. DNA of the CDR3: TGTGCCATCAGTGTTGGGGGTACGGAGACCCAGTACTTC. Its translation is CAISVGGTETQYF.

This sequence joins TRBV5-1 and TRBJ1-4, with D uncertain. The CDR3 sequence is 18 residues long. Germline CDR1 is SGHRS and CDR2 is YFSETQ. Trimming left V 0 bases short and J 0 bases short, with 15 bases between. The CDR3 DNA follows: TGCGCCAGCAGCTTGGGGTCCGCCCCGGGCGCAACTAATGAAAAACTGTTTTTT. As protein: CASSLGSAPGATNEKLFF.

The V and J genes are TRBV5-1 and TRBJ2-2; 8 bases fit TRBD1. J was trimmed by 3 bases and V by 3 bases; bases with no gene match: 1. The length of the CDR3 is 14 residues. Germline lookup yields CDR1 SGHRS and CDR2 YFSETQ. The CDR3 loop is CASSSDRDTGELFF. The CDR3 DNA follows: TGCGCCAGCAGCTCGGACAGGGACACCGGGGAGCTGTTTTTT.

This clonotype occurred a few times. The V and J genes are TRBV20-1 and TRBJ2-1; D is possibly TRBD1 or TRBD2 (6 bases each). The CDR3 is 13 amino acids. V was cut by 6 bases and J by 4 bases, with 13 bases left in between. Germline CDR1 is DFQATT and CDR2 is SNEGSKA (reference sequence). CDR3 coding DNA: TGCAGTGCCTCGAGGAGGGGGTACAATGAGCAGTTCTTC. This translates into CSASRRGYNEQFF.

This clonotype was seen only a few times. The chain uses TRBV9 and TRBJ1-3; D unresolved. The V end was cut by 4 bases, the J end by 4 bases, with 12 bases between. The germline CDR1 and CDR2 sequences are SGDLS and YYNGEE. The CDR3 has 14 amino acids. The CDR3 is CASSPRHQGNTIYF. The CDR3 region has the DNA TGTGCCAGCAGCCCGAGACATCAGGGAAACACCATATATTTT.

This clonotype was detected many times. The V call is TRBV11-2, the J call TRBJ1-5; unclear D gene. The V gene lost 1 base and the J gene lost 0 bases, with 10 bases spanning the gap. Germline V gene data show CDR1 as SGHAT and CDR2 as FQNNGV. CDR3 length: 16 amino acids. The chain's CDR3 is CASSLVPGYSNQPQHF. The CDR3 DNA reads TGTGCCAGCAGCTTAGTTCCGGGGTATAGCAATCAGCCCCAGCATTTT. The complete variable domain, with remaining parts taken from reference TRBV11-2 and TRBJ1-5, reads EAGVAQSPRYKIIEKRQSVAFWCNPISGHATLYWYQQILGQGPKLLIQFQNNGVVDDSQLPKDRFSAERLKGVDSTLKIQPAKLEDSAVYLCASSLVPGYSNQPQHFGDGTRLSIL.

This clonotype occurred a few times. Mismatch with germline at one junction end may stem from a read error. V is TRBV3-1 and J is TRBJ2-1; D tentatively fits TRBD1 or TRBD2 (5 bases each). Germline V lookup: CDR1 LGHDT, CDR2 YNNKEL (reference sequence). This CDR3 is 15 amino acids long. The CDR3 loop reads CTSSRGGSSYNEQFF. In DNA, the CDR3 is TGTACCAGCAGCCGGGGCGGTAGCTCCTACAATGAGCAGTTCTTC.

V and J are TRBV9 and TRBJ2-1, with 10 nucleotides matching TRBD2. CDR3 size: 16 residues. V trimming: 4 bases; J trimming: 4 bases; junction bases outside the gene matches: 8. The germline V gene encodes CDR1 SGDLS and CDR2 YYNGEE. The CDR3 is CASSSRTSGVYNEQFF. As DNA, the CDR3 is TGTGCCAGCAGCTCCAGAACTAGCGGGGTTTACAATGAGCAGTTCTTC.

CDR3 sequence reads: CASSEAASKVETQYF. The CDR3 region has the DNA TGTGCCAGCAGTGAAGCGGCTAGCAAAGTAGAGACCCAGTACTTC. The chain uses TRBV6-1 and TRBJ2-5; D perhaps matches TRBD2 (5 bases). The CDR3 consists of 15 residues. V was cut by 0 bases and J by 4 bases, with 12 bases left in between. Germline CDR1 is MNHNS and CDR2 is SASEGT.

This clonotype was observed a handful of times. This chain uses TRBV7-2 with TRBJ2-7; possibly TRBD1 for D (6 bases). CDR1 and CDR2 from the germline V gene are SGHTA and FQGNSA. The V end lost 1 base, the J end lost 3 bases, and 13 bases lay between the germline ends. The CDR3 length is 15 residues. CDR3: CASSLGWQGNYEQYF. DNA for the CDR3: TGTGCCAGCAGCTTAGGATGGCAGGGGAACTACGAGCAGTACTTC.

This clonotype occurred many times. The chain couples TRBV5-1 to TRBJ2-1; perhaps D is TRBD1 or TRBD2 (6 bases each). The CDR3 consists of 16 residues. Germline V CDR1 and CDR2: SGHRS, YFSETQ. Trimming left V 3 bases short and J 9 bases short, with 22 bases between. CDR3 loop: CASSSGAAITRAEQFF. The CDR3 DNA reads TGCGCCAGCAGCTCGGGGGCTGCCATCACCAGGGCTGAGCAGTTCTTC.

This clonotype was observed at least ten times. The genes are TRBV5-1 and TRBJ2-2, with no clear D. CDR1 is SGHRS and CDR2 is YFSETQ in the germline V gene. Trimming pared 2 bases from V and 0 bases from J, leaving 8 bases between. The CDR3 is made up of 15 amino acids. The CDR3 region is CASSFLNANTGELFF. The CDR3 DNA reads TGCGCCAGCAGCTTCCTCAACGCGAACACCGGGGAGCTGTTTTTT.

The J gene is TRBJ1-5, the V gene TRBV7-9; 9 positions match TRBD1. The CDR3 spans 14 residues. Germline assignment: CDR1 SEHNR and CDR2 FQNEAQ (reference sequence). After removal of 5 bases from V and 4 bases from J, the junction contained 3 bases not matched to a gene. The CDR3 region has the DNA TGTGCCAGCAGCCGGGACAGGGAGAATCAGCCCCAGCATTTT. It codes for CASSRDRENQPQHF.

The chain couples TRBV12-3 or TRBV12-4 to TRBJ2-2; D is undetermined. The CDR3 is 12 amino acids. Trimming removed 4 bases at V and 6 bases at J, with 6 bases between. The DNA for the CDR3 is TGTGCCAGCAGTTCTCGCCCCGGGGAGCTGTTTTTT. It encodes CASSSRPGELFF.

Details on this clonotype: This clone may be a read error of a much larger clone one base away. The CDR3 region has the DNA TGTGCCAGCAAGAGAGTAGTAGGCCCGTACACCGGGGAGCTGTTTTTT. Residues: CASKRVVGPYTGELFF. The V gene is TRBV27, the J gene TRBJ2-2; no firm D call. The germline CDR1 and CDR2 sequences are MNHEY and SMNVEV (reference sequence). The CDR3 is made up of 16 amino acids. V dropped 7 bases and J dropped 3 bases, with 18 bases sitting between them.

The CDR3 DNA is TGTGCCAGCAGTTTATCGTCAAGGGATACGCAGTATTTT. Translated: CASSLSSRDTQYF. The chain combines TRBV27 with TRBJ2-3, with D unresolved. This CDR3 has 13 residues. The V gene lost 0 bases and the J gene lost 6 bases, with 7 bases spanning the gap. From germline, CDR1 is MNHEY and CDR2 SMNVEV (reference sequence).

This clonotype was observed a handful of times. The V and J genes are TRBV6-5 and TRBJ2-3; D is uncertain. Germline CDR1 MNHEY, CDR2 SVGAGI. Between the trimmed V and J ends, which lost 0 bases and 2 bases, there was a span of 9 bases. The CDR3 is 15 residues long. The CDR3 is CASSYSLAATDTQYF. The CDR3 coding sequence is TGTGCCAGCAGTTACTCGCTGGCTGCCACAGATACGCAGTATTTT.

This clonotype was observed many times. This chain uses TRBV20-1 with TRBJ2-5; maybe TRBD2 (5 bases). Trimming stripped 1 base from V and 1 base from J, with 13 bases between. The length of the CDR3 is 15 residues. Germline values: CDR1 DFQATT, CDR2 SNEGSKA (reference sequence). As DNA, the CDR3 is TGCAGTGCTAGAGCACCTGAGCGGACCCAAGAGACCCAGTACTTC. As protein: CSARAPERTQETQYF.